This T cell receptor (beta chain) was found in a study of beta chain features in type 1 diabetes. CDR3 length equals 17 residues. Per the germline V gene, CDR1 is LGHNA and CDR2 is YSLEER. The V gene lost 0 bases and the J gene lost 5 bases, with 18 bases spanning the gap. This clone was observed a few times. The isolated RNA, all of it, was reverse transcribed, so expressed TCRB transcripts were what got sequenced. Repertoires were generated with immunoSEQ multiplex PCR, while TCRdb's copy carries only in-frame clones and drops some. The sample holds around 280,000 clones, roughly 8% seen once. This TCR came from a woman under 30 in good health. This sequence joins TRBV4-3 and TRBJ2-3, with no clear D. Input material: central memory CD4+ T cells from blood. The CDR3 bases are TGCGCCAGCAGCCAAGATTTTGTTCCGGGCCCGGGAGATACGCAGTATTTT. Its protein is CASSQDFVPGPGDTQYF.